A single sample gave rise to the 10 T cell receptor beta chains below, sequenced in a study of shared clonotypes between healthy human individuals. Assay: immunoSEQ multiplex PCR; the TCRdb copy retains only in-frame clones and omits some. The table records 1.4 million to 1.5 million clones, roughly 96% of them present only once. The sequenced material came from naive CD4+ T cells sorted from blood. The subset: CD45RA+ positively selected. These receptors originate from a man in his thirties or forties in good health.

The sample holds a few counts of this clone. V gene TRBV9 combines with J gene TRBJ2-6; D not certain. The CDR3 extends over 15 amino acids. Looked up from germline, CDR1 is SGDLS and CDR2 is YYNGEE. With 3 bases removed from V and 1 base from J, the gap between germline ends came to 8 bases. The CDR3 spells CASSALGSGANVLTF. The CDR3 nucleotides read TGTGCCAGCAGCGCCTTGGGATCTGGGGCCAACGTCCTGACTTTC. Full variable domain (rest looked up from reference TRBV9 and TRBJ2-6): DSGVTQTPKHLITATGQRVTLRCSPRSGDLSVYWYQQSLDQGLQFLIQYYNGEERAKGNILERFSAQQFPDLHSELNLSSLELGDSALYFCASSALGSGANVLTFGAGSRLTVL.

This chain uses TRBV6-1 with TRBJ2-5; 11 bases line up with TRBD2. Trimming took 10 bases from V and 2 from J; bases not matched to a gene: 9. The CDR3 contains 15 residues. Germline V gene lookup returns CDR1 MNHNS and CDR2 SASEGT. The CDR3 nucleotides are TGTGCCACCCCTTCGAGACTAGCGGGACAAGAGACCCAGTACTTC. Amino acids: CATPSRLAGQETQYF.

V gene TRBV2 combines with J gene TRBJ2-1, with 12 bases lining up with TRBD2. The CDR3 runs 17 residues. The V segment lost 6 bases and the J segment 1 base; nucleotides outside the gene matches: 7. Looked up from germline, CDR1 is SNHLY and CDR2 is FYNNEI. In nucleotides, the CDR3 is TGTGCCAGCAGAAAACTAGCGGGAGGTCTTTCCTACAATGAGCAGTTCTTC. Translating it yields CASRKLAGGLSYNEQFF.

The J gene is TRBJ1-1, the V gene TRBV20-1; D uncertain. V shed 3 bases and J shed 10 bases, with 9 bases lying between them. The CDR3 spans 10 residues. Per the germline V gene, CDR1 is DFQATT and CDR2 is SNEGSKA (reference sequence). CDR3 coding DNA: TGCAGTGCTAGTGTTAAAGGAGCTTTCTTT. It is translated as CSASVKGAFF.

The J gene is TRBJ1-5, the V gene TRBV28; 11 nucleotides line up with TRBD1. This CDR3 is 15 amino acids long. V lost 5 bases and J lost 3; bases outside the gene matches: 3. Looked up from germline, CDR1 is MDHEN and CDR2 is SYDVKM. The CDR3: CASSPGQGANQPQHF. The CDR3 DNA sequence: TGTGCCAGCAGTCCCGGACAGGGGGCCAATCAGCCCCAGCATTTT.

This clone was recorded only once. The chain combines TRBV5-1 with TRBJ2-7; a possible D gene is TRBD2 (5 bases). V lost 2 bases and J 2 bases, leaving 14 bases between the germline ends. The CDR3 spans 15 residues. In germline, CDR1 is SGHRS, CDR2 YFSETQ. The CDR3 region is CASSLGGSHTYEQYF. CDR3 nucleotide sequence: TGCGCCAGCAGCTTAGGTGGGAGTCACACCTACGAGCAGTACTTC. The full variable domain, in which reference TRBV5-1 and TRBJ2-7 provide the parts outside the CDR3, is KAGVTQTPRYLIKTRGQQVTLSCSPISGHRSVSWYQQTPGQGLQFLFEYFSETQRNKGNFPGRFSGRQFSNSRSEMNVSTLELGDSALYLCASSLGGSHTYEQYFGPGTRLTVT.

The J gene is TRBJ2-7, the V gene TRBV28; D perhaps matches TRBD2 (6 bases). The length of the CDR3 is 14 residues. CDR1 is MDHEN, CDR2 SYDVKM, per germline. The V gene lost 2 bases and the J gene lost 6 bases, with 14 bases spanning the gap. The CDR3 loop reads CASSLGPGGSEQYF. In DNA, the CDR3 is TGTGCCAGCAGTTTAGGGCCCGGGGGTAGCGAGCAGTACTTC. Filled out from reference TRBV28 and TRBJ2-7, the complete variable domain reads DVKVTQSSRYLVKRTGEKVFLECVQDMDHENMFWYRQDPGLGLRLIYFSYDVKMKEKGDIPEGYSVSREKKERFSLILESASTNQTSMYLCASSLGPGGSEQYFGPGTRLTVT.

The chain employs TRBV10-3 and TRBJ2-2, with 8 bases aligning to TRBD2. CDR1 is ENHRY, CDR2 SYGVKD, per germline. J was trimmed by 5 bases and V by 3 bases; bases with no gene match: 8. The CDR3 has 16 amino acids. The CDR3 DNA follows: TGTGCCATCAGTGAAAAGCGGGAGCTTCTAACCGGGGAGCTGTTTTTT. It codes for CAISEKRELLTGELFF.

The genes are TRBV7-9 and TRBJ2-2; maybe TRBD2 (5 bases). CDR3 length: 16 amino acids. Germline V lookup: CDR1 SEHNR, CDR2 FQNEAQ (reference sequence). V was pared by 4 bases and J by 7 bases, with 19 bases between. The CDR3, as DNA: TGTGCCAGCAGCTCATACTCACTCGTGAGCGGCGGGGAGCTGTTTTTT. Translation: CASSSYSLVSGGELFF.

The V gene is TRBV9, the J gene TRBJ2-5, with D perhaps TRBD2 (7 bases). The CDR3 covers 15 residues. The germline gives CDR1 SGDLS, CDR2 YYNGEE. The V gene lost 3 bases and the J gene lost 4 bases, with 16 bases spanning the gap. CDR3 region: CASSAIGGGGETQYF. In nucleotides, the CDR3 is TGTGCCAGCAGCGCCATTGGGGGCGGGGGAGAGACCCAGTACTTC.